A single sample gave rise to the 22 T cell receptor beta chains below, sequenced in a study of shared clonotypes between healthy human individuals. TCRdb's table, derived via immunoSEQ multiplex PCR, lists solely in-frame clones and lacks some. The sample includes 2 million to 2.5 million clones, about 93% of them seen just once. It was CD45RO-negative cells, positively selected for CCR7, that made up naive CD8 cells, with terminally differentiated effector memory CD45RA+ cells excluded. Source material: naive CD8+ T cells from PBMCs. All receptors derive from a man aged 18-30 years in good health. Some clones in this sample may be carry-over from other donors' samples.

V gene TRBV19 combines with J gene TRBJ2-2, with TRBD2 as a possible D gene (5 bases). V was cut by 6 bases and J by 5 bases, with 13 bases left in between. The CDR3 length is 14 residues. In germline, CDR1 is LNHDA, CDR2 SQIVND (reference sequence). This CDR3 reads CASRTARGTGELFF. As DNA, the CDR3 is TGTGCCAGTAGGACCGCCCGGGGTACCGGGGAGCTGTTTTTT.

V is TRBV7-9 and J is TRBJ1-1, with unresolved D. There are 17 residues in the CDR3. Per germline, CDR1 SEHNR and CDR2 FQNEAQ (reference sequence). The V end lost 4 bases, the J end lost 2 bases, and 20 bases lay between the germline ends. Here the CDR3 DNA reads TGTGCCAGCAGCTATCCCGTCTCGGGGTTGCTAAACACTGAAGCTTTCTTT. This encodes CASSYPVSGLLNTEAFF.

This rearrangement joins TRBV12-5 to TRBJ2-4, with D hard to call. The CDR3 extends over 12 amino acids. Trimming cost V 6 bases and J 8 bases, with 11 bases left between them. In germline, CDR1 is LGHNT, CDR2 FRNRAP. CDR3 sequence: CASGIGLDIQYF. The CDR3, as DNA: TGTGCTAGTGGCATCGGGTTGGACATTCAGTACTTC.

The genes are TRBV27 and TRBJ2-3, with 7 bases aligning to TRBD2. Trimming removed 4 bases from V and 1 base from J; junction bases left unmatched: 2. Germline loops: CDR1 MNHEY, CDR2 SMNVEV (reference sequence). This CDR3 comprises 14 residues. The CDR3 sequence: CASSSSGRTDTQYF. CDR3 bases: TGTGCCAGCAGTTCTAGCGGACGCACAGATACGCAGTATTTT.

The chain joins TRBV28 to TRBJ1-4; TRBD1 is a possible D gene (6 bases). V dropped 3 bases and J dropped 16 bases, with 12 bases sitting between them. This CDR3 comprises 11 residues. Germline V gene lookup returns CDR1 MDHEN and CDR2 SYDVKM. The CDR3 loop is CASSFGQTPFF. CDR3 DNA sequence: TGTGCCAGCAGTTTCGGACAGACTCCGTTTTTT. The entire variable domain, with the rest obtained from reference TRBV28 and TRBJ1-4, is as follows: DVKVTQSSRYLVKRTGEKVFLECVQDMDHENMFWYRQDPGLGLRLIYFSYDVKMKEKGDIPEGYSVSREKKERFSLILESASTNQTSMYLCASSFGQTPFFGSGTQLSVL.

The CDR3 coding sequence is TGTGCCAGCAGTCAACTTGACAGGGCCTTTGGCTACACCTTC. Amino acid sequence: CASSQLDRAFGYTF. The chain has TRBV28 and TRBJ1-2; 7 bases are shared with TRBD1. The V segment lost 5 bases and the J segment 7 bases; nucleotides outside the gene matches: 10. Germline V CDR1 and CDR2: MDHEN, SYDVKM. The CDR3 totals 14 residues.

The chain joins TRBV23-1 to TRBJ2-7, with D possibly being TRBD2 (6 bases). TRBV23-1 is noted as an ORF with a role that remains uncertain. The CDR3 sequence is 14 residues long. V dropped 8 bases and J dropped 5 bases, with 19 bases sitting between them. Here the CDR3 DNA reads TGCGCCAGCTTTCGGAGGGCTAAGGATAACGAGCAGTACTTC. Translation gives CASFRRAKDNEQYF.

The chain uses TRBV10-3 and TRBJ2-1; D possibly uses TRBD1 or TRBD2 (6 bases each). The V and J ends lost 11 bases and 9 bases respectively, with 26 bases between them. The CDR3 is made up of 15 amino acids. Looked up from germline, CDR1 is ENHRY and CDR2 is SYGVKD. The CDR3, as DNA: TGTGCCTCAGAATCGGGGGCTCGGGTTCTAAGTGAGCAGTTCTTC. This codes for CASESGARVLSEQFF.

V usage is TRBV2 and J usage is TRBJ2-5; no clear D gene. V was cut by 3 bases and J by 7 bases, with 24 bases left in between. The CDR3 has 17 amino acids. In germline, CDR1 is SNHLY, CDR2 FYNNEI. CDR3 protein: CASSDGRGKADLGTQYF. For the CDR3, the DNA is TGTGCCAGCAGTGACGGGCGCGGCAAAGCCGATTTAGGGACCCAGTACTTC.

In nucleotides, the CDR3 is TGTGCCAGCAGTCACCGGCAGGGCGATACCGGGGAGCTGTTTTTT. Translated, it gives CASSHRQGDTGELFF. This chain connects TRBV28 to TRBJ2-2; perhaps TRBD1 as D (5 bases). The V end was cut by 5 bases, the J end by 5 bases, with 15 bases between. This CDR3 is 15 amino acids long. Germline-derived CDR1 and CDR2 are MDHEN and SYDVKM.

As to this clone: A much larger clone differs by one base, so this may be a read error. CDR3 DNA: TGTGCCAGCAGCTTCGGGAACACTGAAGCTTTCTTT. Translating gives CASSFGNTEAFF. The V call is TRBV7-2, the J call TRBJ1-1; no firm D call. Germline V gene sequence: CDR1 SGHTA, CDR2 FQGNSA. This CDR3 contains 12 residues. V was cut by 3 bases and J by 1 base, with 3 bases left in between. Filled out from reference TRBV7-2 and TRBJ1-1, the complete variable domain reads GAGVSQSPSNKVTEKGKDVELRCDPISGHTALYWYRQSLGQGLEFLIYFQGNSAPDKSGLPSDRFSAERTGGSVSTLTIQRTQQEDSAVYLCASSFGNTEAFFGQGTRLTVV.

This rearrangement joins TRBV6-6 to TRBJ2-7; 8 nucleotides agree with TRBD1. Germline V gives CDR1 MNHNY, CDR2 SVGAGI (reference sequence). CDR3 size: 15 residues. V trimming: 4 bases; J trimming: 1 base; junction bases outside the gene matches: 6. CDR3 sequence (DNA): TGTGCCAGCAGTTCATCAGGGGGCCCATCCTACGAGCAGTACTTC. Residues: CASSSSGGPSYEQYF.

The chain links TRBV7-9 to TRBJ2-7; 12 nucleotides agree with TRBD2. The germline gives CDR1 SEHNR, CDR2 FQNEAQ (reference sequence). This CDR3 is 14 amino acids long. The trim removed 5 bases at V and 5 bases at J, leaving 4 bases unmatched. The CDR3 region has the DNA TGTGCCAGCAGCCCACTAGCGGGAGGCCACGAGCAGTACTTC. Translating gives CASSPLAGGHEQYF. Full variable domain (missing parts from reference TRBV7-9 and TRBJ2-7): DTGVSQNPRHKITKRGQNVTFRCDPISEHNRLYWYRQTLGQGPEFLTYFQNEAQLEKSRLLSDRFSAERPKGSFSTLEIQRTEQGDSAMYLCASSPLAGGHEQYFGPGTRLTVT.

As regards this clone: Within the sample, other DNA sequences also encode this same CDR3. This sequence joins TRBV7-9 and TRBJ2-1; D possibly uses TRBD1 or TRBD2 (5 bases each). Trimming stripped 1 base from V and 5 bases from J, with 9 bases between. In germline, CDR1 is SEHNR, CDR2 FQNEAQ (reference sequence). This CDR3 has 14 amino acids. In DNA form, the CDR3 reads TGTGCCAGCAGCTTAGGGGGGAGCAACAATGAGCAGTTCTTC. This gives the protein CASSLGGSNNEQFF.

The chain employs TRBV5-5 and TRBJ2-7; weak D call: TRBD2 (5 bases). The CDR3 totals 14 residues. Germline V gene lookup returns CDR1 SGHKS and CDR2 YYEKEE (reference sequence). Trimming took 1 base from V and 4 from J, leaving 12 bases between them. CDR3 bases: TGTGCCAGCAGCTTGAGGGCAGCGGCTTACGAGCAGTACTTC. Translated: CASSLRAAAYEQYF.

The J gene is TRBJ2-7, the V gene TRBV2; the D gene could be TRBD1 or TRBD2 (5 bases each). Germline CDR1 is SNHLY and CDR2 is FYNNEI. The CDR3 runs 15 residues. V was clipped by 8 bases and J by 4 bases, with 21 bases between them. The CDR3 DNA reads TGTGCCAGCCTAACTAAGAGGGGCGCGTCATACGAGCAGTACTTC. It encodes CASLTKRGASYEQYF. Supplemented by reference TRBV2 and TRBJ2-7, the full variable domain reads EPEVTQTPSHQVTQMGQEVILRCVPISNHLYFYWYRQILGQKVEFLVSFYNNEISEKSEIFDDQFSVERPDGSNFTLKIRSTKLEDSAMYFCASLTKRGASYEQYFGPGTRLTVT.

V is TRBV27 and J is TRBJ2-2; D ambiguous. The CDR3 is 12 residues long. V lost 5 bases and J lost 11, with 12 bases in between. Germline V gene data show CDR1 as MNHEY and CDR2 as SMNVEV (reference sequence). CDR3 loop: CASSQYWGELFF. The CDR3 DNA reads TGTGCCAGCAGTCAGTACTGGGGAGAGCTGTTTTTT.

The chain links TRBV2 to TRBJ2-7; D unclear. Trimming removed 3 bases from V and 2 bases from J, with 11 bases in between. The CDR3 is 14 amino acids. Germline V lookup: CDR1 SNHLY, CDR2 FYNNEI. The CDR3 nucleotides are TGTGCCAGCAGTGATTCTAGGGCCGCCTACGAGCAGTACTTC. Protein product: CASSDSRAAYEQYF.

The gene calls are TRBV28 and TRBJ2-5; TRBD1 matches 9 bases. The J call may be in error: the DNA end matches TRBJ2-7 better. CDR3 length: 14 residues. The V gene's germline CDR1 is MDHEN and CDR2 SYDVKM. DNA for the CDR3: TGTGCCAGCAGGGGGACAGGGACTCTCTACGAGCAGTACTTC. Its protein product is CASRGTGTLYEQYF.

The chain links TRBV28 to TRBJ1-4; a possible D gene is TRBD1 (6 bases). This CDR3 spans 17 amino acids. The V and J ends lost 5 bases and 0 bases respectively, with 16 bases between them. The germline gives CDR1 MDHEN, CDR2 SYDVKM. The CDR3 here is CASSTRTVLATNEKLFF. CDR3 nucleotides: TGTGCCAGCAGTACCCGGACAGTCTTAGCAACTAATGAAAAACTGTTTTTT.

The V and J genes are TRBV27 and TRBJ1-2, with 9 positions matching TRBD1. CDR3 size: 14 residues. V shed 4 bases, J shed 6 bases, and the junction held 6 bases outside the gene matches. Germline CDR1 MNHEY, CDR2 SMNVEV (reference sequence). The CDR3 coding sequence is TGTGCCAGCAGTTCTTACGGGACAGGGAATGGCTACACCTTC. This sequence encodes CASSSYGTGNGYTF.

The chain combines TRBV27 with TRBJ2-1; 14 nucleotides line up with TRBD2. CDR3 size: 16 residues. From germline, CDR1 is MNHEY and CDR2 SMNVEV (reference sequence). The junction had 11 bases not matched to a gene; V was cut back by 6 bases and J by 10 bases. CDR3 coding DNA: TGTGCCAGCAGCCATACGGTGGGACTAGCGGGAGAGGAGCAGTTCTTC. Encoded protein: CASSHTVGLAGEEQFF.